Following are 21 T cell receptor beta chains from one sample sequenced in a study of cytomegalovirus exposure and HLA in healthy donors. Vbeta (60) and Jbeta (13) primers were used in the PCR. Using immunoSEQ multiplex PCR, the repertoire was profiled, and TCRdb retains in-frame clones only, with some absent. The sample has 150,000 to 200,000 clones, roughly four fifths seen once. The sample was PBMCs. All receptors come from a woman in her thirties or forties in good health and CMV-seronegative.

DNA of the CDR3: TGTGCCAGCAGCTTAGGGCAGGGACTTAGCAATCAGCCCCAGCATTTT. It translates to CASSLGQGLSNQPQHF. This chain joins TRBV7-6 and TRBJ1-5; D is perhaps TRBD1 (5 bases). The CDR3 is 16 residues long. The V gene lost 1 base and the J gene lost 0 bases, with 10 bases spanning the gap. CDR1 SGHVS and CDR2 FNYEAQ come from the germline V gene.

The chain recombines TRBV5-1 with TRBJ1-4; tentative D call: TRBD1 (5 bases). The CDR3 length is 16 residues. V was trimmed by 1 base and J by 7 bases, leaving 17 bases between them. From germline, CDR1 is SGHRS and CDR2 YFSETQ. CDR3 nucleotide sequence: TGCGCCAGCAGCTTGTTGAGGCAGGGAGGGAGTGAAAAACTGTTTTTT. Amino acid sequence: CASSLLRQGGSEKLFF.

This chain connects TRBV7-8 to TRBJ2-5; 10 bases are a match to TRBD1. Germline V gives CDR1 SGHVS, CDR2 FQNEAQ. The CDR3 covers 14 residues. The V gene end was trimmed by 4 bases and the J gene end by 3 bases; junction bases not matched to a gene: 2. Here the CDR3 reads CASSSGQGKETQYF. CDR3 coding DNA: TGTGCCAGCAGCTCGGGACAGGGGAAAGAGACCCAGTACTTC.

The V and J genes are TRBV2 and TRBJ2-7, with D perhaps TRBD2 (5 bases). Trimming took 6 bases from V and 3 from J, leaving 12 bases between them. This CDR3 is built from 13 residues. Germline V gives CDR1 SNHLY, CDR2 FYNNEI. CDR3 residues: CASSPPLVYEQYF. DNA for the CDR3: TGTGCCAGCAGCCCTCCACTAGTCTACGAGCAGTACTTC.

As for this clone: Other DNA sequences from this sample encode an identical CDR3 as well. CDR3 bases: TGCGCCAGCAGCCAGGGCGGGACAGGGGGTCAGCCCCAGCATTTT. Its protein product is CASSQGGTGGQPQHF. The gene calls are TRBV4-1 and TRBJ1-5, with 11 bases matching TRBD1. The CDR3 has 15 residues. The ends lost 3 bases at V and 6 bases at J; junction bases unmatched: 4. Germline CDR1 MGHRA, CDR2 YSYEKL.

The rearrangement joins TRBV5-1 to TRBJ1-4; the D is unclear. V lost 7 bases and J lost 4, with 11 bases in between. The CDR3 runs to 13 residues. Germline CDR1 SGHRS, CDR2 YFSETQ. The CDR3 nucleotides read TGCGCCAGCCGGGGAACGGATAATGAAAAACTGTTTTTT. Encoded protein: CASRGTDNEKLFF.

The CDR3 DNA sequence: TGTGCCACGACTACCTCCGGGACAGGGGCTACAGATACGCAGTATTTT. Translation gives CATTTSGTGATDTQYF. The chain employs TRBV19 and TRBJ2-3; the match to TRBD1 covers 10 bases. Unmatched junction bases numbered 13, after V lost 10 bases and J lost 3 bases. Germline CDR1 LNHDA, CDR2 SQIVND (reference sequence). This CDR3 is 16 amino acids long.

V gene TRBV5-1 combines with J gene TRBJ1-1; the D gene is possibly TRBD1 (5 bases). The CDR3 has 14 amino acids. The ends were cut back, 4 bases at V and 4 bases at J, with 14 bases in the middle. From germline, CDR1 is SGHRS and CDR2 YFSETQ. The CDR3 coding sequence is TGCGCCAGCAGCGGATCAGGGCGCAGCACTGAAGCTTTCTTT. It translates to CASSGSGRSTEAFF. Based on the CDR3 plus reference TRBV5-1 and TRBJ1-1, the full variable domain is KAGVTQTPRYLIKTRGQQVTLSCSPISGHRSVSWYQQTPGQGLQFLFEYFSETQRNKGNFPGRFSGRQFSNSRSEMNVSTLELGDSALYLCASSGSGRSTEAFFGQGTRLTVV.

The chain has TRBV6-5 and TRBJ1-2; TRBD1 matches 7 bases. V gave up 5 bases and J gave up 7 bases; unmatched junction bases: 7. CDR3 length: 13 amino acids. CDR1 and CDR2 from the germline V gene are MNHEY and SVGAGI. This CDR3 reads CASSEGTDRGYTF. The DNA of the CDR3 is TGTGCCAGCAGTGAAGGGACAGATCGTGGCTACACCTTC.

Points on this clone: This same CDR3 is encoded by further DNA sequences in the sample. The chain uses TRBV5-1 and TRBJ2-2; 8 bases line up with TRBD1. The germline gives CDR1 SGHRS, CDR2 YFSETQ. This CDR3 is 15 amino acids long. Trimming took 4 bases from V and 0 from J; bases not matched to a gene: 2. CDR3 loop: CASSRGQANTGELFF. CDR3 DNA: TGCGCCAGCAGCAGGGGACAGGCGAACACCGGGGAGCTGTTTTTT.

V gene TRBV7-9 combines with J gene TRBJ2-3; TRBD1 is a possible D gene (5 bases). CDR3 length equals 14 residues. Trimming shortened V by 8 bases and J by 4 bases, and 16 bases separated the two germline ends. Germline CDR1 and CDR2: SEHNR and FQNEAQ (reference sequence). CDR3 DNA sequence: TGTGCCAGCGCCAACTCTGACAGTCCAGATACGCAGTATTTT. Amino acid sequence: CASANSDSPDTQYF.

The chain uses TRBV6-1 and TRBJ1-1; D is undetermined. This CDR3 contains 14 residues. Germline V gives CDR1 MNHNS, CDR2 SASEGT. V was pared by 0 bases and J by 5 bases, with 10 bases between. The CDR3 is CASSEAHRETEAFF. The DNA for the CDR3 is TGTGCCAGCAGTGAAGCGCACCGGGAGACTGAAGCTTTCTTT.

The chain recombines TRBV28 with TRBJ1-1; 9 nucleotides align to TRBD1. Trimming removed 6 bases from V and 3 bases from J; junction bases left unmatched: 14. Per the germline V gene, CDR1 is MDHEN and CDR2 is SYDVKM. The CDR3 loop spans 17 amino acids. This chain's CDR3 is CASRRPGQGGGDTEAFF. The CDR3 DNA sequence: TGTGCCAGCAGGCGCCCGGGACAGGGAGGGGGGGACACTGAAGCTTTCTTT.

The chain joins TRBV5-1 to TRBJ2-1, with TRBD2 identical over 8 bases. This CDR3 has 15 amino acids. CDR1 is SGHRS, CDR2 YFSETQ, per germline. V lost 0 bases to trimming and J lost 5 bases; unmatched junction nucleotides: 4. CDR3 region: CASSLEGTRNNEQFF. The CDR3 nucleotides are TGCGCCAGCAGCTTGGAAGGGACTAGAAACAATGAGCAGTTCTTC.

V usage is TRBV4-1 and J usage is TRBJ2-3, with 10 positions matching TRBD2. CDR1 is MGHRA and CDR2 is YSYEKL in the germline V gene. J gave up 3 bases and V 2 bases, and 5 bases lay outside the gene matches. The CDR3 has 16 residues. The CDR3 region has the DNA TGCGCCAGCAGCCAAAACAAGCGGGGGGGAACAGATACGCAGTATTTT. Its protein is CASSQNKRGGTDTQYF.

The chain has TRBV4-1 and TRBJ1-5; 12 nucleotides line up with TRBD1. CDR3 size: 14 residues. V was clipped by 6 bases and J by 6 bases; unmatched bases: 3. Germline values: CDR1 MGHRA, CDR2 YSYEKL. As DNA, the CDR3 is TGCGCCAGCAGGGGACAGGGGGCCGGTCAGCCCCAGCATTTT. It yields the protein CASRGQGAGQPQHF.

The CDR3 loop reads CASSLTVYGYTF. CDR3 coding DNA: TGTGCCAGCAGTTTAACGGTCTATGGCTACACCTTC. The chain is built from TRBV28 and TRBJ1-2; no clear D gene. V was pared by 2 bases and J by 4 bases, with 5 bases between. This CDR3 is 12 amino acids long. The germline CDR1 and CDR2 sequences are MDHEN and SYDVKM.

J is TRBJ2-2 and V is TRBV2; 10 nucleotides match TRBD1. The trim removed 8 bases at V and 3 bases at J, leaving 0 bases unmatched. The germline CDR1 and CDR2 sequences are SNHLY and FYNNEI. This CDR3 is built from 13 residues. The CDR3 DNA is TGTGCCAGCGGACAGGGGGACACCGGGGAGCTGTTTTTT. It codes for CASGQGDTGELFF.

The chain recombines TRBV19 with TRBJ2-7; tentatively, D is TRBD1 (5 bases). Germline V lookup: CDR1 LNHDA, CDR2 SQIVND (reference sequence). The V and J ends lost 5 bases and 2 bases respectively, with 10 bases between them. The CDR3 loop spans 13 amino acids. The chain's CDR3 is CASSLTDTYEQYF. In DNA form, the CDR3 reads TGTGCCAGTAGTTTGACAGATACCTACGAGCAGTACTTC. The whole variable domain, remainder taken from reference TRBV19 and TRBJ2-7, is DGGITQSPKYLFRKEGQNVTLSCEQNLNHDAMYWYRQDPGQGLRLIYYSQIVNDFQKGDIAEGYSVSREKKESFPLTVTSAQKNPTAFYLCASSLTDTYEQYFGPGTRLTVT.

This clone was seen a single time. The chain recombines TRBV19 with TRBJ1-1; maybe TRBD1 (6 bases). Germline assignment: CDR1 LNHDA and CDR2 SQIVND (reference sequence). This CDR3 region has 14 residues. The V end was cut by 8 bases, the J end by 1 base, with 14 bases between. CDR3 in amino acids: CASSWGHPNTEAFF. The DNA for the CDR3 is TGTGCCAGTTCTTGGGGACACCCGAACACTGAAGCTTTCTTT.

J is TRBJ2-7 and V is TRBV19; 9 positions agree with TRBD1. Germline V gives CDR1 LNHDA, CDR2 SQIVND (reference sequence). Trimming took 3 bases from V and 2 from J; bases not matched to a gene: 5. CDR3 length: 15 amino acids. The CDR3 bases are TGTGCCAGTAGTATTTGGACAGGGGTCGCCTACGAGCAGTACTTC. Its protein is CASSIWTGVAYEQYF.